The clone carrying this T cell receptor beta chain has a count of ten or more. The antigen is not known. This sample stems from a study of metastatic and nonmetastatic thyroid tumors. Overall study context: Repertoire comparison spanned blood and tumor or nodule tissue of malignant and benign thyroid patients.

General study findings and limits: TCR beta diversity was reportedly significantly higher in malignant thyroid tumors than benign nodules, in blood and tumor.

Per the authors' pipeline: A distant-metastasis classifier for papillary thyroid cancer was built using CDR3 differences across clinicopathological groups. TCRdb redid the clone calls on the PCR reads using MiXCR. TCRdb, not the original authors, processed these V and J calls. The sample carries about 59,000 clones, 15% to 20% recorded once. The CDR3 extends over 14 amino acids. V gave up 4 bases and J gave up 6 bases, with 13 bases separating them. Per germline, CDR1 LGHDT and CDR2 YNNKEL (reference sequence). Nobody among the patients had been given any treatment before thyroid surgery. This clonotype was sampled from a male donor with papillary thyroid cancer or a benign thyroid nodule (not recorded which). Some clones in this sample may be carry-over from other donors' samples. Sequencing was performed on blood. V gene TRBV3-1 combines with J gene TRBJ2-1; D unresolved. The CDR3 reads CASSLLMGGNEQFF. The CDR3 DNA reads TGTGCCAGCAGCCTCCTCATGGGCGGCAATGAGCAGTTCTTC.